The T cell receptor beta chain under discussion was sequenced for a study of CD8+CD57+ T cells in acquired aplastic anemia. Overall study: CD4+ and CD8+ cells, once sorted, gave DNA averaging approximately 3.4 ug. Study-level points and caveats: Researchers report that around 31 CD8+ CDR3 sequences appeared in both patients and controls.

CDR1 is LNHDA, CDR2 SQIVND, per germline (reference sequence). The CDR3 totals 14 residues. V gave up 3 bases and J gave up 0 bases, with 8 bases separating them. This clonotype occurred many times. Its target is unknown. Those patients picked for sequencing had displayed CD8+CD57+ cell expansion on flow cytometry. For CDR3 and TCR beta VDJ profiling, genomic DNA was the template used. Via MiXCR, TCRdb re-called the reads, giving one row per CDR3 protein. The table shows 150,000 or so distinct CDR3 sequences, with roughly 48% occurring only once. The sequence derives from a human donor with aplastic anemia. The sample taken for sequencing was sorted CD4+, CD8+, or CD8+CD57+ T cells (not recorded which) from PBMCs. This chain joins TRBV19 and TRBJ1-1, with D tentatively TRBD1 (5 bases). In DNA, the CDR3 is TGTGCCAGTAGTATGGGGGACTTGAACACTGAAGCTTTCTTT. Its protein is CASSMGDLNTEAFF.